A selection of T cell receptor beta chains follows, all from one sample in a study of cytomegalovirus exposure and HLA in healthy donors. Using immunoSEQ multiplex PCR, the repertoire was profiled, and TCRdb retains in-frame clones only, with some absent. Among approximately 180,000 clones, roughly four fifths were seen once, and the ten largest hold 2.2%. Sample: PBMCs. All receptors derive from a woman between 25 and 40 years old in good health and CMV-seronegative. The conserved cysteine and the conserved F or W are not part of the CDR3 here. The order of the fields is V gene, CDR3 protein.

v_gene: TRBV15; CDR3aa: ATSAQGAQQPQH
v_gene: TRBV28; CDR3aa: ASSAIRQAQETQY
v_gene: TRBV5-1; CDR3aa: ASSPGTLMNTEAF
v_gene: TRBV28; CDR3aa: ASSGASGADTQY
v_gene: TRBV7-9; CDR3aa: ASSGRNYEQY
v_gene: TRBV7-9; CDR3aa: ASSLGRTGGFYNEQF
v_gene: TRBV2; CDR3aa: ASSNGDRRGDQY
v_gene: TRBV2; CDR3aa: ARDRRNEQF
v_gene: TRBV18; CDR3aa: ASSQSPKETQY
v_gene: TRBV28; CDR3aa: ASSLQAGATYEQY
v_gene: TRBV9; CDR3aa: ASSVDYATEQY
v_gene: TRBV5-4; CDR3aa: ASSAPRGLARNNEQF
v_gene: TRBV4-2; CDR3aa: ASSQDLGGETQY
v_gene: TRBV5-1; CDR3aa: ASSLAVTGVNSPLH
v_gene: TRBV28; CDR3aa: ASTSHDKFYEQY
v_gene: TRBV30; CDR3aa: AWSRVQGGYGYT
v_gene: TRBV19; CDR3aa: ASSTDRGDNQPQH
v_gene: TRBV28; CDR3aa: ASENYEKLF
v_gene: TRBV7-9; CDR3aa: ASSLGSRVDEKLF
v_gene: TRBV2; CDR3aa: ASSAGLAGNDNEQF
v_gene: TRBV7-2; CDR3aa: ASSLGGTVFSNEQF
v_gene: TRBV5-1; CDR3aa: ASSLGTGDGGELF
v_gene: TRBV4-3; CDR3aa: ASSQDSGYEQY
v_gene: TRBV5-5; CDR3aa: ASSLAVTSDFYEQY
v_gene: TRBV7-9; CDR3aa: ASSLVGGGQPQH
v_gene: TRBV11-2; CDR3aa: ASSLETTGGSYEQY
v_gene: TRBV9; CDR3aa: ASSVASGYTDTQY
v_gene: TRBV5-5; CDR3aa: ASSLLGQGSTQPQH
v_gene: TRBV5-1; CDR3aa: ASSSSGTSRINEQF
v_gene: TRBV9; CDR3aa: ASSGPGQGNTIY
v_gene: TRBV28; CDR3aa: ASRSSGRAFTDTQY
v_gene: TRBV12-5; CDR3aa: ASGLVLRADLY
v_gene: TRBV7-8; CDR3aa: ASSLGLAGGGQETQY
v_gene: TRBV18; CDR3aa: ASSPGGTDTQY
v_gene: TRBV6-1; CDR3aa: ASRLESQNTGELF
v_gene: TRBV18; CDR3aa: ASSPLQGTKETQY
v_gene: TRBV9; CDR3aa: ASSVTGTSGSYEQY
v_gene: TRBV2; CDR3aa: ASSASGGLSTDTQY
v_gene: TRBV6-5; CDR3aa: ASSQGANTGELF
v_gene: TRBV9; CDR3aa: ASSALGGGSTDTQY
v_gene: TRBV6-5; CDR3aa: ASSYSGEGTEAF
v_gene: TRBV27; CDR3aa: ASSTTGASGSYEQY
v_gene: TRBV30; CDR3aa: VSSKTSGRPTGELF
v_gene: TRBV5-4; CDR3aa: ASSLVGGGQETQY
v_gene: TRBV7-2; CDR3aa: ASSLASPGPQGEQY
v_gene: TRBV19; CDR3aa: ATLRGETYQETQY
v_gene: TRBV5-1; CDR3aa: ASAVGQGSSYEQY